Only a few counts were recorded for the clone carrying this TCR beta chain. This entry belongs to a study of blood T cells in healthy people across ages. The J segment lost 2 bases and the V segment lost 0 bases, leaving 3 bases of the junction unmatched. Germline V gives CDR1 SNHLY, CDR2 FYNNEI. The CDR3 sequence is 17 residues long. Together with a sample-barcoded 5' primer, a J-beta primer mix was included in a second PCR lasting roughly 7 to 11 cycles. With 12 random nucleotides, a template-switch adaptor tagged each individual cDNA molecule. One entry per CDR3 protein results from TCRdb running MiXCR on the 5' RACE reads. The sample has around 800,000 distinct CDR3 sequences; under 45% are singletons.

The receptor's source is a man between 60 and 70 years old in good health. Specimen: blood. The chain has TRBV2 and TRBJ2-3; the match to TRBD2 covers 12 bases. The CDR3 bases are TGTGCCAGCAGTGAAGCGCGGACTAGCGGGGTCACAGATACGCAGTATTTT. Translation gives CASSEARTSGVTDTQYF.